A single sample gave rise to the 32 T cell receptor beta chains below, sequenced in a study of OX40 agonist ivuxolimab in advanced cancers. Clones were sequenced by immunoSEQ multiplex PCR, and TCRdb holds only the in-frame ones, with some missing. The sample lists around 100,000 clones; around 93% were seen once. The specimen was CD4+ or CD8+ T cells sorted from blood, collected in a trial of the OX40 agonist ivuxolimab. Receptors originate from an adult with an advanced solid tumor such as melanoma, head and neck, liver or kidney cancer.

This clone was found once. The rearrangement links TRBV6-6 to TRBJ2-7; D not resolved. The CDR3 contains 14 residues. Trimming shortened V by 2 bases and J by 2 bases, and 10 bases separated the two germline ends. Germline-derived CDR1 and CDR2 are MNHNY and SVGAGI (reference sequence). The CDR3 region has the DNA TGTGCCAGCAGTTACGAACGCGGAACCTACGAGCAGTACTTC. It translates to CASSYERGTYEQYF.

V gene TRBV18 combines with J gene TRBJ2-3; 7 nucleotides align to TRBD2. J gave up 4 bases and V 6 bases, and 13 bases lay outside the gene matches. Germline-derived CDR1 and CDR2 are KGHSH and LQKENI. The CDR3 extends over 16 amino acids. Here the CDR3 reads CASSPVVGRAPDTQYF. The CDR3 DNA is TGTGCCAGCTCCCCGGTTGTGGGGAGGGCCCCAGATACGCAGTATTTT.

The chain has TRBV29-1 and TRBJ2-5; D is uncertain. The germline V gene has CDR1 SQVTM and CDR2 ANQGSEA. This CDR3 spans 13 amino acids. With 4 bases removed from V and 2 bases from J, the gap between germline ends came to 11 bases. Here the CDR3 reads CSVGLVGQETQYF. The CDR3 DNA is TGCAGCGTTGGCTTGGTTGGGCAAGAGACCCAGTACTTC.

The V and J genes are TRBV27 and TRBJ2-1; D possibly corresponds to TRBD2 (5 bases). Germline-derived CDR1 and CDR2 are MNHEY and SMNVEV (reference sequence). Trimming cost V 2 bases and J 6 bases, with 17 bases left between them. CDR3 length equals 16 residues. DNA of the CDR3: TGTGCCAGCAGTTTACTCCCTAGCACCAGAGGCAATGAGCAGTTCTTC. Its translation: CASSLLPSTRGNEQFF.

The rearrangement uses TRBV27 and TRBJ1-1, with TRBD1 matching over 8 bases. Losses at the gene ends were 6 bases for V and 10 bases for J; bases not matched to a gene: 10. Germline lookup yields CDR1 MNHEY and CDR2 SMNVEV (reference sequence). The CDR3 has 13 residues. The CDR3 region has the DNA TGTGCCAGCAGCCCGGGGACAGGACGCTTAGCTTTCTTT. Encoded protein: CASSPGTGRLAFF.

CDR3 protein: CASSDKRGGVHEQYF. The CDR3 DNA follows: TGTGCCAGCAGCGACAAACGAGGGGGCGTCCACGAGCAGTACTTC. The gene calls are TRBV5-4 and TRBJ2-7; 7 positions match TRBD1. V shed 4 bases and J 5 bases; nucleotides not matched to a gene: 12. The CDR3 consists of 15 residues. Germline CDR1 and CDR2: SGHNT and YYREEE (reference sequence).

The chain has TRBV6-6 and TRBJ2-7, with unresolved D. This CDR3 contains 13 residues. Trimming stripped 0 bases from V and 3 bases from J, with 6 bases between. From germline, CDR1 is MNHNY and CDR2 SVGAGI (reference sequence). The CDR3 DNA sequence: TGTGCCAGCAGTTACTCAGGCGTCTACGAGCAGTACTTC. It codes for CASSYSGVYEQYF.

This clone was counted a few times. In DNA form, the CDR3 reads TGTGCCAGCATTGACAGGGTTGTGAACACTGAAGCTTTCTTT. Translating gives CASIDRVVNTEAFF. The chain carries TRBV2 and TRBJ1-1, with TRBD1 matching 7 bases. The germline V gene encodes CDR1 SNHLY and CDR2 FYNNEI. This CDR3 has 14 amino acids. Losses at the gene ends were 7 bases for V and 0 bases for J; bases not matched to a gene: 5.

The chain joins TRBV10-1 to TRBJ2-2, with 7 bases that match TRBD2. The V and J ends lost 4 bases and 4 bases, in that order; junction bases with no gene match: 3. This CDR3 contains 14 residues. Germline V CDR1 and CDR2: WNHNN, SYGVQD (reference sequence). CDR3: CASSGAGPTGELFF. CDR3 in DNA: TGCGCCAGCAGTGGAGCGGGACCCACCGGGGAGCTGTTTTTT.

This rearrangement joins TRBV10-3 to TRBJ2-5; D unresolved. Germline lookup yields CDR1 ENHRY and CDR2 SYGVKD. V lost 2 bases and J lost 5, with 9 bases in between. The CDR3 runs to 13 residues. The CDR3 is CAISERPEETQYF. The CDR3 coding sequence is TGTGCCATCAGTGAGCGGCCTGAGGAGACCCAGTACTTC.

V usage is TRBV7-3 and J usage is TRBJ2-2, with TRBD2 matching over 12 bases. The V and J ends lost 4 bases and 1 base, in that order; junction bases with no gene match: 4. Per the germline V gene, CDR1 is SGHTA and CDR2 is FQGTGA. The CDR3 covers 17 residues. The CDR3 DNA follows: TGTGCCAGCAGCTGGGGGACTAGCGGGTTGAACACCGGGGAGCTGTTTTTT. Residues: CASSWGTSGLNTGELFF.

About this clone: This sample also contains other DNA sequences that code for the same CDR3. The chain uses TRBV18 and TRBJ2-3; D is unresolved. Trimming removed 3 bases at V and 0 bases at J, with 1 base between. Germline V lookup: CDR1 KGHSH, CDR2 LQKENI. The CDR3 has 12 residues. The DNA of the CDR3 is TGTGCCAGCTCACCCAGCACAGATACGCAGTATTTT. This sequence encodes CASSPSTDTQYF. The variable domain in full, with the rest retrieved from reference TRBV18 and TRBJ2-3, is NAGVMQNPRHLVRRRGQEARLRCSPMKGHSHVYWYRQLPEEGLKFMVYLQKENIIDESGMPKERFSAEFPKEGPSILRIQQVVRGDSAAYFCASSPSTDTQYFGPGTRLTVL.

The J gene is TRBJ2-7, the V gene TRBV2, with D possibly being TRBD2 (5 bases). There are 11 residues in the CDR3. Trimming took off 5 bases at V and 6 bases at J, with 8 bases between the two ends. Germline CDR1 reads SNHLY; CDR2 reads FYNNEI. CDR3: CASSQDSEQYF. The CDR3 coding sequence is TGTGCCAGCAGTCAGGACTCCGAGCAGTACTTC. The whole variable domain, remainder taken from reference TRBV2 and TRBJ2-7, is EPEVTQTPSHQVTQMGQEVILRCVPISNHLYFYWYRQILGQKVEFLVSFYNNEISEKSEIFDDQFSVERPDGSNFTLKIRSTKLEDSAMYFCASSQDSEQYFGPGTRLTVT.

The chain uses TRBV7-2 and TRBJ1-2, with D maybe TRBD1 (5 bases). Germline V CDR1 and CDR2: SGHTA, FQGNSA. The CDR3 contains 14 residues. Trimming cost V 8 bases and J 1 base, with 14 bases left between them. The CDR3 DNA is TGTGCCAGCGTTACCTGGGGCCTTAACTATGGCTACACCTTC. Residues: CASVTWGLNYGYTF.

The chain is built from TRBV7-9 and TRBJ2-5; TRBD2 matches 7 bases. The V gene's germline CDR1 is SEHNR and CDR2 FQNEAQ (reference sequence). This CDR3 has 14 residues. V shed 5 bases, J shed 1 base, and the junction held 4 bases outside the gene matches. The CDR3 loop is CASSRTSLQETQYF. The CDR3 nucleotides read TGTGCCAGCAGCCGGACTAGTCTCCAAGAGACCCAGTACTTC.

CDR3 sequence reads: CASSFRLAWNEQFF. The CDR3 nucleotides read TGTGCCAGCAGCTTCCGACTAGCCTGGAATGAGCAGTTCTTC. The V and J genes are TRBV11-1 and TRBJ2-1, with 7 positions matching TRBD2. Germline V gene data show CDR1 as SGHAT and CDR2 as FQDESV (reference sequence). Germline trimming cut 3 bases from V and 7 bases from J; bases unmatched to any gene: 6. This CDR3 is 14 amino acids long.

This sequence joins TRBV18 and TRBJ2-2; a possible D gene is TRBD1 (5 bases). V gave up 5 bases and J gave up 3 bases, with 13 bases separating them. This CDR3 has 15 residues. The germline gives CDR1 KGHSH, CDR2 LQKENI. CDR3 sequence reads: CASSLHRGDTGELFF. CDR3 DNA sequence: TGTGCCAGCTCATTGCATAGGGGTGACACCGGGGAGCTGTTTTTT.

This chain connects TRBV29-1 to TRBJ2-5; tentatively, D is TRBD1 (6 bases). CDR1 is SQVTM and CDR2 is ANQGSEA in the germline V gene. Trimming took off 6 bases at V and 3 bases at J, with 11 bases between the two ends. CDR3 length: 12 residues. The CDR3 is CSVRTDKETQYF. Written as DNA, the CDR3 is TGCAGCGTACGGACAGATAAAGAGACCCAGTACTTC.

This chain links TRBV6-1 with TRBJ2-7, with TRBD1 identical over 7 bases. The germline V gene encodes CDR1 MNHNS and CDR2 SASEGT. This CDR3 contains 15 residues. Trimming removed 6 bases from V and 2 bases from J; junction bases left unmatched: 10. CDR3: CASSPRDREAYEQYF. Here the CDR3 DNA reads TGTGCCAGCAGCCCCCGGGACAGAGAAGCCTACGAGCAGTACTTC.

The chain joins TRBV7-2 to TRBJ1-2, with 7 nucleotides matching TRBD1. After removal of 0 bases from V and 5 bases from J, the junction contained 12 bases not matched to a gene. From germline, CDR1 is SGHTA and CDR2 FQGNSA. This CDR3 region has 17 residues. The CDR3 coding sequence is TGTGCCAGCAGCTTAGCGCCGACAGGAGGGGGCCTATATGGCTACACCTTC. Its protein is CASSLAPTGGGLYGYTF.

The chain is built from TRBV28 and TRBJ2-3, with D perhaps matching TRBD2 (7 bases). Trimming cost V 5 bases and J 3 bases, with 24 bases left between them. Germline V gives CDR1 MDHEN, CDR2 SYDVKM. The CDR3 is 18 residues long. Written as DNA, the CDR3 is TGTGCCAGCAGTCCCGCGGCCGGCGGGGGCGAGGGGACAGATACGCAGTATTTT. Its translation is CASSPAAGGGEGTDTQYF. Filled out from reference TRBV28 and TRBJ2-3, the complete variable domain reads DVKVTQSSRYLVKRTGEKVFLECVQDMDHENMFWYRQDPGLGLRLIYFSYDVKMKEKGDIPEGYSVSREKKERFSLILESASTNQTSMYLCASSPAAGGGEGTDTQYFGPGTRLTVL.

The sample holds a few counts of this clone. The chain couples TRBV11-3 to TRBJ2-7, with TRBD1 as a possible D gene (6 bases). Trimming left V 5 bases short and J 4 bases short, with 15 bases between. The germline V gene has CDR1 SGHNT and CDR2 YENEEA. The length of the CDR3 is 14 residues. The CDR3 here is CASSPRQVSYEQYF. CDR3 bases: TGTGCCAGCAGCCCGCGACAGGTGTCGTACGAGCAGTACTTC.

The V and J genes are TRBV19 and TRBJ2-3, with D maybe TRBD2 (6 bases). The V gene lost 5 bases and the J gene lost 0 bases, with 15 bases spanning the gap. The CDR3 totals 16 residues. Germline V gene data show CDR1 as LNHDA and CDR2 as SQIVND (reference sequence). The CDR3, as DNA: TGTGCCAGTAGTCTCAACCCGGAGGGGAGCACAGATACGCAGTATTTT. This sequence encodes CASSLNPEGSTDTQYF.

The chain has TRBV11-2 and TRBJ1-1; D is undetermined. The CDR3 runs to 15 residues. Germline V gene sequence: CDR1 SGHAT, CDR2 FQNNGV. V was shortened by 5 bases and J by 9 bases, with 22 bases between the two germline ends. The CDR3 loop is CASSQDRGVTVKAFF. In DNA, the CDR3 is TGTGCCAGCAGCCAGGACCGTGGGGTTACGGTTAAAGCTTTCTTT. The entire variable domain, with the rest obtained from reference TRBV11-2 and TRBJ1-1, is as follows: EAGVAQSPRYKIIEKRQSVAFWCNPISGHATLYWYQQILGQGPKLLIQFQNNGVVDDSQLPKDRFSAERLKGVDSTLKIQPAKLEDSAVYLCASSQDRGVTVKAFFGQGTRLTVV.

The chain is built from TRBV11-3 and TRBJ2-1, with D maybe TRBD1 (5 bases). Per germline, CDR1 SGHNT and CDR2 YENEEA. There are 15 residues in the CDR3. Trimming removed 0 bases at V and 6 bases at J, with 12 bases between. DNA for the CDR3: TGTGCCAGCAGCTTAGACGTCAGGGTAAGCAATGAGCAGTTCTTC. It is translated as CASSLDVRVSNEQFF.

The genes are TRBV5-1 and TRBJ2-3, with TRBD2 matching over 11 bases. V shed 5 bases and J 3 bases; nucleotides not matched to a gene: 5. Germline assignment: CDR1 SGHRS and CDR2 YFSETQ. CDR3 size: 15 residues. The CDR3 nucleotides are TGCGCCAGCAGATTACTAGCGGGAGCGACAGATACGCAGTATTTT. This sequence encodes CASRLLAGATDTQYF.

The chain uses TRBV6-5 and TRBJ2-7; weak D call: TRBD2 (6 bases). The V end was cut by 7 bases, the J end by 2 bases, with 15 bases between. Per germline, CDR1 MNHEY and CDR2 SVGAGI. The CDR3 covers 14 residues. The CDR3 DNA reads as TGTGCCAGCAACGGCCCGGGGGACGCCTACGAGCAGTACTTC. It codes for CASNGPGDAYEQYF.

The chain joins TRBV15 to TRBJ1-2; no reliable D call. Trimming pared 0 bases from V and 4 bases from J, leaving 9 bases between. The CDR3 sequence is 14 residues long. Germline assignment: CDR1 LNHNV and CDR2 YYDKDF (reference sequence). The CDR3, as DNA: TGTGCCACCAGCAGAGATCAGAGAACCTATGGCTACACCTTC. It specifies CATSRDQRTYGYTF.

The rearrangement joins TRBV7-3 to TRBJ2-3; a possible D gene is TRBD2 (6 bases). Germline V gives CDR1 SGHTA, CDR2 FQGTGA. V shed 5 bases and J shed 2 bases, with 11 bases lying between them. This CDR3 contains 14 residues. CDR3 sequence (DNA): TGTGCCAGCAGCCTAGAACTAGCCACAGATACGCAGTATTTT. It yields the protein CASSLELATDTQYF. Full variable domain (missing parts from reference TRBV7-3 and TRBJ2-3): GAGVSQTPSNKVTEKGKYVELRCDPISGHTALYWYRQSLGQGPEFLIYFQGTGAADDSGLPNDRFFAVRPEGSVSTLKIQRTERGDSAVYLCASSLELATDTQYFGPGTRLTVL.

The CDR3 sequence: CASSPRDHSSYEQYF. The CDR3 DNA is TGTGCCAGCTCCCCCAGAGACCATAGCTCCTACGAGCAGTACTTC. The chain couples TRBV18 to TRBJ2-7; D unresolved. V gave up 6 bases and J gave up 0 bases, with 15 bases separating them. CDR1 and CDR2 (germline): KGHSH, LQKENI. The CDR3 runs to 15 residues.

V gene TRBV28 combines with J gene TRBJ2-3, with D uncertain. Per germline, CDR1 MDHEN and CDR2 SYDVKM. The CDR3 has 14 residues. Trimming pared 7 bases from V and 7 bases from J, leaving 18 bases between. The CDR3 is CASTRTRPLYTQYF. CDR3 bases: TGTGCCAGCACCCGGACCCGCCCTTTATATACGCAGTATTTT. Looking up the rest from reference TRBV28 and TRBJ2-3 gives the full variable domain: DVKVTQSSRYLVKRTGEKVFLECVQDMDHENMFWYRQDPGLGLRLIYFSYDVKMKEKGDIPEGYSVSREKKERFSLILESASTNQTSMYLCASTRTRPLYTQYFGPGTRLTVL.

Here the CDR3 reads CASSLVRAGGSYTF. CDR3 nucleotides: TGTGCCAGCAGCTTAGTCCGAGCAGGGGGCAGCTACACCTTC. The chain employs TRBV7-2 and TRBJ1-2, with TRBD1 identical over 8 bases. The ends lost 1 base at V and 9 bases at J; junction bases unmatched: 7. The CDR3 has 14 residues. The V gene's germline CDR1 is SGHTA and CDR2 FQGNSA.